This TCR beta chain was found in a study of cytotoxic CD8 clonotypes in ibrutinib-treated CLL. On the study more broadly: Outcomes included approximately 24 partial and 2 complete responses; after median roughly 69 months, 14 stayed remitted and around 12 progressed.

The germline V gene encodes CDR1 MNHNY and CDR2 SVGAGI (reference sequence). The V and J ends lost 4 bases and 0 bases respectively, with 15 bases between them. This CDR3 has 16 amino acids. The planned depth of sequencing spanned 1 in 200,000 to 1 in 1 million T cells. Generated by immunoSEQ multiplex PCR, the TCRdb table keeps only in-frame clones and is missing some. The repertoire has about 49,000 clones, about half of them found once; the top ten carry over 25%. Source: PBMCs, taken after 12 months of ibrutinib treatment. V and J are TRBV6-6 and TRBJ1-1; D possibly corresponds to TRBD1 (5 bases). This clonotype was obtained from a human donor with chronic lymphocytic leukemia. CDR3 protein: CASSSHLGGVNTEAFF. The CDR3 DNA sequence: TGTGCCAGCAGTTCCCACCTCGGGGGAGTGAACACTGAAGCTTTCTTT.